This TCR beta chain derives from a study of beta chain features in type 1 diabetes. Sequenced material consisted of expressed TCRB transcripts (all of the isolated RNA was reverse transcribed). Sequencing used immunoSEQ multiplex PCR; TCRdb keeps in-frame clones, though not all of them. The table includes hundreds of thousands of clones, approximately 12% detected once. V lost 0 bases to trimming and J lost 1 base, with 7 bases between them. The germline gives CDR1 SGHNT, CDR2 YYREEE (reference sequence). The CDR3 is 14 residues long. Sequenced material: naive CD4+ T cells from blood. The TCR sequence derives from a man aged 18 to 29 in good health. The chain is built from TRBV5-4 and TRBJ1-1; weak D call: TRBD1 (5 bases). CDR3 protein: CASSLDRRNTEAFF. The CDR3 DNA sequence: TGTGCCAGCAGCTTGGACAGGAGGAACACTGAAGCTTTCTTT.